These T cell receptor beta chains were read from a single sample in a study of CD8+CD57+ T cells in acquired aplastic anemia. In TCRdb, the reads were re-called with MiXCR into one record per CDR3 protein. The data hold just over 400,000 distinct CDR3 sequences, with about two thirds observed a single time. The sequenced sample was sorted CD4+, CD8+, or CD8+CD57+ T cells (not recorded which) from PBMCs. Receptor source: a human donor in good health, serving as a control. The CDR3 runs from the conserved cysteine through the conserved F or W. A D gene is named only where the DNA matches it firmly. A row's size may be missing; if present it is once, few, many or a size class.

clone_size: .; v_call: TRBV7-6; d_call: .; j_call: TRBJ2-3; cdr3_nt: TGTGCCAGCAGCTTGGGGGGGGCGAACTCCGACGAGCAGTATTTT; cdr3_aa: CASSLGGANSDEQYF
clone_size: .; v_call: TRBV6-4; d_call: .; j_call: TRBJ2-3; cdr3_nt: TGTGCCATCAGTATACTTTCTGCAGGGGCGGATACGCAGTATTTT; cdr3_aa: CAISILSAGADTQYF
clone_size: .; v_call: TRBV9; d_call: .; j_call: TRBJ2-3; cdr3_nt: TGTGCCAGCAGCGTAGCGGTGAGGGTTGGATATGGCTCAGATACGCAGTATTTT; cdr3_aa: CASSVAVRVGYGSDTQYF
clone_size: .; v_call: TRBV7-2; d_call: TRBD2; j_call: TRBJ2-7; cdr3_nt: TGTGCCAGCACTAGCGGGGTACGGTACCAGCCGTACTTC; cdr3_aa: CASTSGVRYQPYF
clone_size: .; v_call: TRBV7-2; d_call: .; j_call: TRBJ2-5; cdr3_nt: TGTGCCAGCAGCCCCAGGCTAACGGGTACCTACGAGCAGACCCAGTACTTC; cdr3_aa: CASSPRLTGTYEQTQYF
clone_size: .; v_call: TRBV7-3; d_call: .; j_call: TRBJ2-7; cdr3_nt: TGTGCCAGCAGCTTACCCCGGGGGTACGACGGGCAGTACTTC; cdr3_aa: CASSLPRGYDGQYF
clone_size: few; v_call: TRBV29-1; d_call: TRBD1; j_call: TRBJ1-2; cdr3_nt: TGCAGCGTCGACAGGGATAACTATGGCTACACCTTC; cdr3_aa: CSVDRDNYGYTF
clone_size: .; v_call: TRBV14; d_call: .; j_call: TRBJ1-2; cdr3_nt: TGTGCCAGCAGCCAATCTGGTGACGGCGACACCTTC; cdr3_aa: CASSQSGDGDTF
clone_size: .; v_call: TRBV19; d_call: .; j_call: TRBJ1-2; cdr3_nt: TGTGCCAGTAGTATTCAGGGCTATGGCTACACCTTC; cdr3_aa: CASSIQGYGYTF
clone_size: few; v_call: TRBV10-3; d_call: TRBD2; j_call: TRBJ2-1; cdr3_nt: TGTGCCAGCAGTTTCGGGCGGGGGGCCTACAATGAGCAGTTCTTC; cdr3_aa: CASSFGRGAYNEQFF
clone_size: .; v_call: TRBV24-1; d_call: .; j_call: TRBJ2-3; cdr3_nt: TGTGCCAGCAGTGATGCCTTGGGAGCGGACCAAGAGACGCAGTATTTT; cdr3_aa: CASSDALGADQETQYF
clone_size: .; v_call: TRBV10-1; d_call: .; j_call: TRBJ1-2; cdr3_nt: TGCGCCAGCACCGCCGGCAGGGTCGACGGCTACACCTTC; cdr3_aa: CASTAGRVDGYTF
clone_size: .; v_call: TRBV20-1; d_call: TRBD2; j_call: TRBJ2-7; cdr3_nt: TGCAGTGCCCAGAGACTAGCGGGGGATTACGAGCAGTACTTC; cdr3_aa: CSAQRLAGDYEQYF
clone_size: .; v_call: TRBV4-1; d_call: TRBD1; j_call: TRBJ2-3; cdr3_nt: TGCGCCAGCAGCCAAGGGACAGGGAACACAGATACGCAGTATTTT; cdr3_aa: CASSQGTGNTDTQYF
clone_size: .; v_call: TRBV7-9; d_call: .; j_call: TRBJ1-1; cdr3_nt: TGTGCCAGCAGCTTAGGGACACCCAGCATGAACACTGAAGCTTTCTTT; cdr3_aa: CASSLGTPSMNTEAFF
clone_size: once; v_call: TRBV6-6; d_call: .; j_call: TRBJ2-5; cdr3_nt: TGTGCCAGCAGCGGGAAAGGGGAGACCCAGTACTTC; cdr3_aa: CASSGKGETQYF
clone_size: .; v_call: TRBV20-1; d_call: TRBD1; j_call: TRBJ1-2; cdr3_nt: TGCAGTGCTAGAGATTGGGACAGGGTCTATGGCTACACCTTC; cdr3_aa: CSARDWDRVYGYTF
clone_size: .; v_call: TRBV10-1; d_call: .; j_call: TRBJ2-3; cdr3_nt: TGCGCCAGCAGTGCTAGAGTTGGAGGGGATACGCAGTATTTT; cdr3_aa: CASSARVGGDTQYF
clone_size: .; v_call: TRBV18; d_call: .; j_call: TRBJ1-6; cdr3_nt: TGTGCCAGCAAAGGGTTAGGCTATAATTCACCCCTCCACTTT; cdr3_aa: CASKGLGYNSPLHF
clone_size: .; v_call: TRBV7-9; d_call: .; j_call: TRBJ1-5; cdr3_nt: TGTGCCACCGGGGTCCGGGAGACCCAGCATTTT; cdr3_aa: CATGVRETQHF
clone_size: .; v_call: TRBV9; d_call: .; j_call: TRBJ1-4; cdr3_nt: TGTGCCAGCAGCGAACCAGGGGCTGGAGAAAAACTGTTTTTT; cdr3_aa: CASSEPGAGEKLFF
clone_size: .; v_call: TRBV10-3; d_call: TRBD1; j_call: TRBJ1-2; cdr3_nt: TGTGCCATCATGGGGACAGACCTGAACATTGGCTACACCTTC; cdr3_aa: CAIMGTDLNIGYTF
clone_size: many; v_call: TRBV2; d_call: TRBD1; j_call: TRBJ2-7; cdr3_nt: TGTGCCAGCAGCCGACAGGGGCAAAACGAGCAGTACTTC; cdr3_aa: CASSRQGQNEQYF
clone_size: .; v_call: TRBV6-5; d_call: .; j_call: TRBJ2-3; cdr3_nt: TGTGCCATCAGTAGGGCCCAACGGGATACGCAGTATTTT; cdr3_aa: CAISRAQRDTQYF
clone_size: many; v_call: TRBV3-1; d_call: .; j_call: TRBJ1-2; cdr3_nt: TGTGCCAGCAGGCCAACTCAGGGTCGGGATCGTGGCTACACCTTC; cdr3_aa: CASRPTQGRDRGYTF
clone_size: .; v_call: TRBV7-6; d_call: .; j_call: TRBJ2-1; cdr3_nt: TGTGCCAGCAGGATGGCGGAAGCGGAGTTCTTC; cdr3_aa: CASRMAEAEFF
clone_size: many; v_call: TRBV12-3/TRBV12-4; d_call: TRBD1; j_call: TRBJ1-1; cdr3_nt: TGTGCCAGCAGCCCAAACAGGGGGCGAACTGAAGCTTTCTTT; cdr3_aa: CASSPNRGRTEAFF
clone_size: .; v_call: TRBV12-3/TRBV12-4; d_call: .; j_call: TRBJ1-5; cdr3_nt: TGTGCCAGCCCTCCACCGAATCAGCCCCAGCATTTT; cdr3_aa: CASPPPNQPQHF
clone_size: .; v_call: TRBV20-1; d_call: .; j_call: TRBJ2-7; cdr3_nt: TGCAGTGCGAACTCACAGAGGAACGAGCAGTACTTC; cdr3_aa: CSANSQRNEQYF
clone_size: .; v_call: TRBV12-3/TRBV12-4; d_call: TRBD2; j_call: TRBJ2-5; cdr3_nt: TGTGCCAGCAGTACAGCGGTTAGCGGGGGGGGGGAGACCCAGTACTTC; cdr3_aa: CASSTAVSGGGETQYF
clone_size: once; v_call: TRBV20-1; d_call: TRBD1; j_call: TRBJ1-5; cdr3_nt: TGCAGTGCTAAAGGCGACAGGGTGGGGCAACAGCCCCAGCATTTT; cdr3_aa: CSAKGDRVGQQPQHF
clone_size: .; v_call: TRBV10-3; d_call: .; j_call: TRBJ2-7; cdr3_nt: TGTGCCAGCAGTTACCCAACGCGTGGGTACCAGCAGTACTTC; cdr3_aa: CASSYPTRGYQQYF
clone_size: .; v_call: TRBV7-2; d_call: .; j_call: TRBJ1-6; cdr3_nt: TGTGCCAGCAGCTTAGGCCCACCCCCCCACTTT; cdr3_aa: CASSLGPPPHF
clone_size: many; v_call: TRBV10-1; d_call: TRBD1; j_call: TRBJ2-5; cdr3_nt: TGCGCCAGCAGTGATTTTAGACAGGGGATAGAGACCCAGTACTTC; cdr3_aa: CASSDFRQGIETQYF
clone_size: .; v_call: TRBV7-9; d_call: .; j_call: TRBJ1-2; cdr3_nt: TGCGCCAGCAGCTTCGGAGCTAGCGGTGGCTACACCTTC; cdr3_aa: CASSFGASGGYTF
clone_size: many; v_call: TRBV11-2; d_call: TRBD1; j_call: TRBJ2-7; cdr3_nt: TGTGCCAGCAGCTTGACAGGGGCAAAGTACGAGCAGTACTTC; cdr3_aa: CASSLTGAKYEQYF
clone_size: .; v_call: TRBV5-1; d_call: .; j_call: TRBJ1-2; cdr3_nt: TGTGCCAGCTACGGGGCGGGCGGACAGCCAAACGGCTACACCTTC; cdr3_aa: CASYGAGGQPNGYTF
clone_size: .; v_call: TRBV7-9; d_call: .; j_call: TRBJ2-7; cdr3_nt: TGTGCCAGCAGTAGGGCCAGCTACTCCTACGAGCAGTACTTC; cdr3_aa: CASSRASYSYEQYF
clone_size: many; v_call: TRBV7-2; d_call: .; j_call: TRBJ1-2; cdr3_nt: TGTGCCAGCAGCTTAGGCCGACAACCCTTTGGCTACACCTTC; cdr3_aa: CASSLGRQPFGYTF
clone_size: .; v_call: TRBV12-3/TRBV12-4; d_call: .; j_call: TRBJ2-7; cdr3_nt: TGTGCCAGCAGCCCCACCGGCACCTCCCACGAGCAGTACTTC; cdr3_aa: CASSPTGTSHEQYF
clone_size: .; v_call: TRBV5-1; d_call: .; j_call: TRBJ2-2; cdr3_nt: TGCGCCAGCAGCTTGACTCAAGGAACCGACGGGGAGCTGTTTTTT; cdr3_aa: CASSLTQGTDGELFF
clone_size: .; v_call: TRBV19; d_call: TRBD1; j_call: TRBJ1-2; cdr3_nt: TGTGCCAGTTGTAGTCGCGGGACAGGGGATGGCTACACCTTC; cdr3_aa: CASCSRGTGDGYTF
clone_size: many; v_call: TRBV30; d_call: .; j_call: TRBJ1-6; cdr3_nt: TGTGCCTGGAGTGCAATTGGGGATTCACCCCTCCACTTT; cdr3_aa: CAWSAIGDSPLHF
clone_size: many; v_call: TRBV12-5; d_call: .; j_call: TRBJ2-7; cdr3_nt: TGTGCTAGTGGGACAGAATACGAGCAGTACTTC; cdr3_aa: CASGTEYEQYF
clone_size: .; v_call: TRBV5-1; d_call: TRBD1; j_call: TRBJ2-3; cdr3_nt: TGCGCCAGCAGCTTGGAAGGGACAGGGATGGCAGATACGCAGTATTTT; cdr3_aa: CASSLEGTGMADTQYF
clone_size: .; v_call: TRBV12-3/TRBV12-4; d_call: .; j_call: TRBJ2-6; cdr3_nt: TGTGCCAGCAGTCGTGGGGGCTCTGGGGCCAACGTCCTGACTTTC; cdr3_aa: CASSRGGSGANVLTF
clone_size: .; v_call: TRBV6-1; d_call: .; j_call: TRBJ2-7; cdr3_nt: TGTGCCAGCAGTACAACAGACTACGCGCACTACTTC; cdr3_aa: CASSTTDYAHYF
clone_size: many; v_call: TRBV30; d_call: TRBD1; j_call: TRBJ1-4; cdr3_nt: TGTGCCTGGAGGGTAACAGGGGACAAACTGTTTTTT; cdr3_aa: CAWRVTGDKLFF